This T cell receptor (beta chain) emerged from a study of T-cell reconstitution after alpha-beta-depleted transplantation in children. This clonotype has a count of ten or more. Unique molecular identifiers were used to barcode this TCRbeta library. TCRdb re-analysed the PCR reads in MiXCR, keeping a single row per CDR3 protein. The sample comprises fewer than 120,000 distinct CDR3 sequences, 9% to 12% of which are singletons, and around 8.2% rests with the top ten. Trimming removed 0 bases from V and 6 bases from J; junction bases left unmatched: 5. Germline CDR1 reads LGHDT; CDR2 reads YNNKEL (reference sequence). The CDR3 spans 14 residues.

The TCR originated in a human donor who donated a stem cell graft to a child with acute lymphoblastic leukemia. Material: PBMCs from the stem cell graft donor, obtained from the stem cell graft. The chain joins TRBV3-1 to TRBJ2-7; 7 bases fit TRBD1. The CDR3 nucleotides read TGTGCCAGCAGCCAAGATCCCCGACAGGGCGAGCAGTACTTC. Its protein product is CASSQDPRQGEQYF.